These 6 T cell receptor beta chains were sequenced from one sample in a study of blood T cell repertoires in COVID-19. Generated by immunoSEQ multiplex PCR, the TCRdb table keeps only in-frame clones and is missing some. Seen here are approximately 110,000 clones, just over 85% observed once, and the top ten hold roughly 1%. Input material: peripheral blood. The source is a woman aged 45-65 years with active or convalescent COVID-19.

The J gene is TRBJ2-5, the V gene TRBV24-1; 7 positions agree with TRBD2. Germline CDR1 and CDR2: KGHDR and SFDVKD. The ends lost 3 bases at V and 4 bases at J; junction bases unmatched: 10. This CDR3 has 16 residues. This CDR3 is CATSDGRAGVGETQYF. The CDR3 DNA is TGTGCCACCAGTGATGGCCGCGCGGGAGTTGGAGAGACCCAGTACTTC.

V is TRBV2 and J is TRBJ2-3; 11 positions match TRBD1. The V segment lost 10 bases and the J segment 5 bases; nucleotides outside the gene matches: 8. The CDR3 extends over 14 amino acids. CDR1 is SNHLY, CDR2 FYNNEI, per germline. Here the CDR3 reads CATGQGARKDTQYF. The CDR3 nucleotides are TGTGCCACCGGACAGGGGGCGCGGAAAGATACGCAGTATTTT.

The J gene is TRBJ1-1, the V gene TRBV28; D may be TRBD1 (6 bases). Deletions cut 3 bases from V and 4 bases from J, with 12 bases between. Germline CDR1 and CDR2: MDHEN and SYDVKM. The CDR3 sequence is 14 residues long. The CDR3 is CASSLGQSGTEAFF. In DNA, the CDR3 is TGTGCCAGCAGTTTGGGACAATCCGGCACTGAAGCTTTCTTT. Using reference TRBV28 and TRBJ1-1 for the parts outside the CDR3, the full variable domain is DVKVTQSSRYLVKRTGEKVFLECVQDMDHENMFWYRQDPGLGLRLIYFSYDVKMKEKGDIPEGYSVSREKKERFSLILESASTNQTSMYLCASSLGQSGTEAFFGQGTRLTVV.

In regard to this clone: The junction departs from germline at one end; a sequencing error may be responsible. The chain uses TRBV28 and TRBJ1-2; possibly TRBD1 for D (6 bases). This CDR3 comprises 17 residues. Germline V gives CDR1 MDHEN, CDR2 SYDVKM. CDR3 in amino acids: CASYPPEGVKSNSGYTF. The CDR3, as DNA: TGTGCCAGCTATCCCCCTGAGGGGGTGAAGAGCAACTCTGGCTACACCTTC.

Only one count was recorded for this clone. The V gene is TRBV28, the J gene TRBJ1-4, with TRBD1 matching 10 bases. The germline CDR1 and CDR2 sequences are MDHEN and SYDVKM. This CDR3 region has 14 residues. J was trimmed by 14 bases and V by 5 bases; bases with no gene match: 11. CDR3 nucleotide sequence: TGTGCCAGCAGTCCGCCGGGACAGGGGAATCATCTGTTTTTT. It specifies CASSPPGQGNHLFF.

This rearrangement joins TRBV25-1 to TRBJ2-7, with 8 bases identical to TRBD1. The CDR3 runs to 12 residues. CDR1 is MGHDK, CDR2 SYGVNS, per germline. V dropped 6 bases and J dropped 6; count of bases not matched to a gene: 4. DNA of the CDR3: TGTGCCAGCAGCGCAGGGGGCGTCGAGCAGTACTTC. The encoded protein is CASSAGGVEQYF.